This T cell receptor (beta chain) was retrieved from a study of cytomegalovirus exposure and HLA in healthy donors. PCR primers comprised 60 Vbeta and 13 Jbeta primers. The repertoire was sequenced with immunoSEQ multiplex PCR; TCRdb's copy has only in-frame clones and lacks some. The table has 190,000 or so clones, roughly four fifths seen once. The CDR3 is made up of 14 amino acids. Looked up from germline, CDR1 is SNHLY and CDR2 is FYNNEI. Trimming took off 6 bases at V and 0 bases at J, with 12 bases between the two ends. This sequence originates from a man aged 45-65 years in good health and CMV-seronegative. The sequenced sample consisted of PBMCs. The genes are TRBV2 and TRBJ2-7; maybe TRBD1 (6 bases). Here the CDR3 DNA reads TGTGCCAGCAGCCGAGACAGGAGCTCCTACGAGCAGTACTTC. It encodes CASSRDRSSYEQYF.